This entry lists 2 T cell receptor beta chains sequenced from one sample in a study of cytomegalovirus exposure and HLA in healthy donors. The PCR was carried out with 60 Vbeta primers and 13 Jbeta primers. Libraries were prepared by immunoSEQ multiplex PCR; TCRdb keeps only in-frame clonotypes and omits some of them. The data hold about 200,000 clones, with about two thirds observed a single time. The sequenced sample was PBMCs. These receptors all come from a man aged 35-49 years in good health and CMV-seropositive.

V and J are TRBV6-1 and TRBJ2-4; D gene unclear. The CDR3 has 14 residues. The germline V gene has CDR1 MNHNS and CDR2 SASEGT. Between the trimmed V and J ends, which lost 2 bases and 7 bases, there was a span of 12 bases. The CDR3 protein is CASSENLDVNIQYF. Here the CDR3 DNA reads TGTGCCAGCAGTGAAAATCTAGATGTTAACATTCAGTACTTC.

The chain combines TRBV4-1 with TRBJ2-1; 11 bases fit TRBD2. J was trimmed by 7 bases and V by 2 bases; bases with no gene match: 13. Germline CDR1 and CDR2: MGHRA and YSYEKL. The CDR3 loop spans 18 amino acids. CDR3 sequence: CASSQPPRLAGSRNEQFF. CDR3 coding DNA: TGCGCCAGCAGCCAACCCCCTCGACTAGCGGGGAGTCGGAATGAGCAGTTCTTC.